The clone carrying this T cell receptor (beta chain) was recorded a few times. The data belong to a study of early T cells in non-severe SARS-CoV-2 infection. In the library, individual cDNA molecules carried attached unique molecular identifiers. TCRdb re-called the 5' RACE reads with MiXCR, one entry per CDR3 protein. The sample comprises around 50,000 distinct CDR3 sequences, 11% of which are singletons, and roughly 10% rests with the top ten. The V end was cut by 5 bases, the J end by 0 bases, with 8 bases between. The CDR3 is made up of 13 amino acids. Germline V CDR1 and CDR2: SQVTM, ANQGSEA. V gene TRBV29-1 combines with J gene TRBJ1-3; the D is unclear. Sequenced material: whole blood. The clonotype comes from an adult who was a healthcare worker with PCR-confirmed SARS-CoV-2 infection or an uninfected control (not recorded which). The chain's CDR3 is CSVLVNSGNTIYF. CDR3 DNA sequence: TGCAGCGTTCTCGTGAACTCTGGAAACACCATATATTTT.